The source of this T cell receptor (beta chain) is a study of cytomegalovirus exposure and HLA in healthy donors. A multiplex PCR was run with 60 Vbeta primers and 13 Jbeta primers. Some clones are missing from TCRdb's copy, which holds only in-frame ones; the method was immunoSEQ multiplex PCR. This table holds around 140,000 clones, 9.7% found once. CDR3 size: 15 residues. In germline, CDR1 is SEHNR, CDR2 FQNEAQ (reference sequence). Study-wide findings and caveats: Prediction of most subjects' HLA-A and HLA-B alleles by TCR beta sequences was reportedly accurate.

Concerning this clone itself: Its specificity is not known. The germline gene is not matched at one end of the junction; a read error may be the cause.

Specimen: PBMCs. The chain employs TRBV7-9 and TRBJ1-6, with TRBD1 identical over 7 bases. The source of this sequence is a man aged 45-65 years in good health and CMV-seronegative. CDR3 nucleotide sequence: TGTGCCAGCAGCCCCCGGGACAGCTATAATTCACCCCTCTACTTT. It yields the protein CASSPRDSYNSPLYF.